This T cell receptor beta chain was obtained from a study of blood T cell repertoires in COVID-19. Those who participated ranged in age from roughly 18 to 90 years and resided in under 25 US areas. Assignments of participants to cohorts depended upon their own reported clinical history. This clone was observed a single time. In the source study's methods: Estimation of nucleated cell counts was performed using reference gene primer amplification. Sequencing was performed with immunoSEQ multiplex PCR; in TCRdb, only in-frame clones are kept and a portion is missing. V and J calls and clone size are copied from that table; D and trimming were computed from the DNA. The sample yields about 170,000 clones, around 79% seen once. Germline CDR1 and CDR2: SGHAT and FQDESV (reference sequence). The CDR3 consists of 14 residues. V lost 4 bases, J lost 5 bases, and 15 bases lay in between.

The specimen was PBMCs or T cells enriched from blood (not recorded which). The source of this sequence is a woman aged 65 to 85 in a cohort exposed to, infected with or recovered from COVID-19 (not recorded which). The genes are TRBV11-1 and TRBJ2-7; tentative D call: TRBD1 (7 bases). CDR3 coding DNA: TGTGCCAGCAGCTCGACAGGGAGGTCCGACGAGCAGTACTTC. Amino acid sequence: CASSSTGRSDEQYF.